The 17 T cell receptor beta chains below were found in one sample sequenced in a study of preoperative IRX-2 immunotherapy in early breast cancer. TCRdb's copy holds only in-frame clones and misses some; the assay was immunoSEQ multiplex PCR. The sample yields around 34,000 clones, 90% to 95% seen once. The treatment here: preoperative locoregional IRX-2 cytokine immunotherapy. This material was obtained from a patient treated with IRX-2 immunotherapy. The origin of the receptors is a human donor with breast cancer.

This sequence joins TRBV28 and TRBJ1-1; 8 positions agree with TRBD1. Per the germline V gene, CDR1 is MDHEN and CDR2 is SYDVKM. Trimming cost V 6 bases and J 1 base; bases outside gene matches: 10. CDR3 size: 16 residues. The CDR3 here is CASRLTGESRNTEAFF. CDR3 nucleotides: TGTGCCAGCAGGTTGACAGGGGAGTCGCGGAACACTGAAGCTTTCTTT.

The chain recombines TRBV12-5 with TRBJ2-3; D is uncertain. V gave up 2 bases and J gave up 5 bases, with 11 bases separating them. There are 14 residues in the CDR3. Germline-derived CDR1 and CDR2 are LGHNT and FRNRAP. In DNA form, the CDR3 reads TGTGCTAGTGGTTTGCCCCCAACGGGAGATACGCAGTATTTT. It specifies CASGLPPTGDTQYF.

In DNA, the CDR3 is TGTGCCAGCAGCTTCCGACAGAGAGAAGAGACCCAGTACTTC. This gives the protein CASSFRQREETQYF. The rearrangement joins TRBV7-8 to TRBJ2-5, with a possible D match to TRBD1 (5 bases). Germline CDR1 is SGHVS and CDR2 is FQNEAQ. The CDR3 is 14 residues long. V shed 3 bases and J shed 3 bases, with 11 bases lying between them. Filled out from reference TRBV7-8 and TRBJ2-5, the complete variable domain reads GAGVSQSPRYKVAKRGQDVALRCDPISGHVSLFWYQQALGQGPEFLTYFQNEAQLDKSGLPSDRFFAERPEGSVSTLKIQRTQQEDSAVYLCASSFRQREETQYFGPGTRLLVL.

V usage is TRBV11-3 and J usage is TRBJ2-1; 11 bases match TRBD2. The V segment lost 5 bases and the J segment 1 base; nucleotides outside the gene matches: 4. From germline, CDR1 is SGHNT and CDR2 YENEEA. The CDR3 runs 16 residues. The DNA for the CDR3 is TGTGCCAGCAGCACCGGGACTAGCGGATCCTACAATGAGCAGTTCTTC. Translated, it gives CASSTGTSGSYNEQFF.

The J gene is TRBJ2-2, the V gene TRBV11-3; 15 nucleotides line up with TRBD2. This CDR3 region has 18 residues. CDR1 is SGHNT, CDR2 YENEEA, per germline. The V and J ends lost 5 bases and 2 bases, in that order; junction bases with no gene match: 6. The CDR3 protein is CASSPGLAGGINTGELFF. CDR3 coding DNA: TGTGCCAGCAGCCCAGGACTAGCGGGAGGGATAAACACCGGGGAGCTGTTTTTT. The full variable domain, completed using reference TRBV11-3 and TRBJ2-2, is EAGVVQSPRYKIIEKKQPVAFWCNPISGHNTLYWYLQNLGQGPELLIRYENEEAVDDSQLPKDRFSAERLKGVDSTLKIQPAELGDSAVYLCASSPGLAGGINTGELFFGEGSRLTVL.

V is TRBV10-1 and J is TRBJ2-7; no clear D. CDR1 is WNHNN and CDR2 is SYGVQD in the germline V gene (reference sequence). This CDR3 is built from 15 residues. V was trimmed by 3 bases and J by 0 bases, leaving 12 bases between them. CDR3 protein: CASSDGRPNSYEQYF. CDR3 DNA sequence: TGCGCCAGCAGTGATGGACGGCCGAACTCCTACGAGCAGTACTTC.

This chain connects TRBV28 to TRBJ2-7; 7 bases are a match to TRBD1. With 6 bases clipped from V and 4 bases from J, the junction kept 15 bases outside the gene matches. Germline V CDR1 and CDR2: MDHEN, SYDVKM. The CDR3 consists of 16 residues. CDR3 sequence: CASSLPTGESRYEQYF. CDR3 DNA: TGTGCCAGCAGCCTACCTACAGGGGAATCACGGTACGAGCAGTACTTC.

The chain combines TRBV6-6 with TRBJ2-7; 9 bases line up with TRBD2. The CDR3 has 16 amino acids. With 0 bases clipped from V and 6 bases from J, the junction kept 9 bases outside the gene matches. The V gene's germline CDR1 is MNHNY and CDR2 SVGAGI (reference sequence). The DNA for the CDR3 is TGTGCCAGCAGTTACTCGGCGGGAGGGCCGTCATCCGAGCAGTACTTC. Translating gives CASSYSAGGPSSEQYF.

The rearrangement uses TRBV7-8 and TRBJ2-1; no clear D. CDR3 length: 15 amino acids. CDR1 and CDR2 from the germline V gene are SGHVS and FQNEAQ. Trimming removed 5 bases at V and 2 bases at J, with 13 bases between. CDR3 loop: CASSLGEVPYNEQFF. The CDR3 DNA sequence: TGTGCCAGCAGCCTAGGTGAGGTGCCCTACAATGAGCAGTTCTTC. Combining the CDR3 with reference TRBV7-8 and TRBJ2-1 gives the whole variable domain GAGVSQSPRYKVAKRGQDVALRCDPISGHVSLFWYQQALGQGPEFLTYFQNEAQLDKSGLPSDRFFAERPEGSVSTLKIQRTQQEDSAVYLCASSLGEVPYNEQFFGPGTRLTVL.

The chain recombines TRBV5-1 with TRBJ1-3; 7 positions match TRBD1. The CDR3 has 15 residues. V lost 4 bases, J lost 0 bases, and 4 bases stayed unmatched. Looked up from germline, CDR1 is SGHRS and CDR2 is YFSETQ. CDR3 sequence (DNA): TGCGCCAGCAGCCCACAGGGGTTCTCTGGAAACACCATATATTTT. Its protein is CASSPQGFSGNTIYF.

The chain is built from TRBV7-6 and TRBJ2-7; D is undetermined. Germline values: CDR1 SGHVS, CDR2 FNYEAQ. V was clipped by 1 base and J by 4 bases, with 8 bases between them. This CDR3 contains 13 residues. The CDR3 bases are TGTGCCAGCAGCTTAGGGGTCCAATACGAGCAGTACTTC. Its protein product is CASSLGVQYEQYF.

This clone has just one count. This chain uses TRBV7-3 with TRBJ2-2; D gene ambiguous. V was pared by 3 bases and J by 1 base, with 3 bases between. Germline loops: CDR1 SGHTA, CDR2 FQGTGA. The CDR3 covers 13 residues. The CDR3 is CASSLWNTGELFF. In nucleotides, the CDR3 is TGTGCCAGCAGCTTGTGGAACACCGGGGAGCTGTTTTTT.

The chain joins TRBV28 to TRBJ1-2; TRBD1 aligns across 7 bases. This CDR3 region has 12 residues. Germline values: CDR1 MDHEN, CDR2 SYDVKM. V lost 6 bases to trimming and J lost 8 bases; unmatched junction nucleotides: 6. The CDR3 reads CASSLTGRGYTF. DNA for the CDR3: TGTGCCAGCAGCTTGACAGGGAGGGGCTACACCTTC.

The J gene is TRBJ2-2, the V gene TRBV7-8, with TRBD2 identical over 10 bases. Trimming removed 2 bases from V and 6 bases from J; junction bases left unmatched: 12. The CDR3 consists of 18 residues. Germline assignment: CDR1 SGHVS and CDR2 FQNEAQ. The CDR3 reads CASSLSTVAGGLAGELFF. CDR3 bases: TGTGCCAGCAGCTTAAGCACCGTAGCGGGGGGCCTCGCCGGGGAGCTGTTTTTT.

V and J are TRBV9 and TRBJ2-2; the match to TRBD1 covers 9 bases. CDR3 length: 18 residues. Germline V gene sequence: CDR1 SGDLS, CDR2 YYNGEE. After removal of 0 bases from V and 4 bases from J, the junction contained 10 bases not matched to a gene. The CDR3: CASSVGGGTGPSTGELFF. The CDR3 DNA reads TGTGCCAGCAGCGTAGGGGGAGGGACAGGGCCGTCCACCGGGGAGCTGTTTTTT.

This chain joins TRBV27 and TRBJ2-7; D may be TRBD1 (5 bases). This CDR3 has 15 residues. Trimming removed 5 bases at V and 3 bases at J, with 17 bases between. Germline CDR1 MNHEY, CDR2 SMNVEV (reference sequence). The CDR3 protein is CASSLGDGAIYEQYF. The CDR3 coding sequence is TGTGCCAGCAGTCTTGGGGATGGGGCGATCTACGAGCAGTACTTC.

V gene TRBV5-8 combines with J gene TRBJ2-2; either TRBD1 or TRBD2 may supply D (5 bases each). This CDR3 has 14 amino acids. Per the germline V gene, CDR1 is SGHTS and CDR2 is YDEGEE. Trimming stripped 6 bases from V and 4 bases from J, with 13 bases between. The CDR3: CASKRGVTTGELFF. As DNA, the CDR3 is TGTGCCAGCAAAAGAGGGGTTACCACCGGGGAGCTGTTTTTT.